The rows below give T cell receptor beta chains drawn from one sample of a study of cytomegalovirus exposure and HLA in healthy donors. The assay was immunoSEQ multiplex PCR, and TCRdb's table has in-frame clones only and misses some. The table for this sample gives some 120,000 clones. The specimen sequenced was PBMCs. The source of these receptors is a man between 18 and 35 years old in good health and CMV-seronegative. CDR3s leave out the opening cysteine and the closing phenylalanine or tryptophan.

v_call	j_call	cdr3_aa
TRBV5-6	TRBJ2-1	ASSFGGIKPYNEQF
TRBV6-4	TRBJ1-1	ASSPNALNTEAF
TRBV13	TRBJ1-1	ASSSTRQGGMNTEAF
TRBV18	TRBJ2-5	ASSGHSQETQY
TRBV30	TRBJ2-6	AWSQTGVNLPLKSGANVLT
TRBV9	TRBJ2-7	ASSVGGLANEQY
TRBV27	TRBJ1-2	ASSLYRLGEGDGYT
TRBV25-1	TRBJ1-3	ASSGDGKVSGNTIY
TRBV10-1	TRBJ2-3	ASSEASVTGTDTQY
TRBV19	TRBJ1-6	ASRTGVNSPLH
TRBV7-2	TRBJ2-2	ASSLVSTQRTGELF
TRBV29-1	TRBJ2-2	SVARGTFTGELF
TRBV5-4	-	ASSPRGGPYEQY
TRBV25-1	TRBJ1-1	ASINVGQAF
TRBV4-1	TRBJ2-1	ASREREWDNEQF
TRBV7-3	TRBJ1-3	ASSHPGQGNTIY
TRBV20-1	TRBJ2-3	SAERSDTQY
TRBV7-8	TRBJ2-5	ASSLGRLQETQY
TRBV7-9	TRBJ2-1	ASSRTSQGKSSYNEQF
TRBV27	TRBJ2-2	ASSPSRLDRDVLNTGELF
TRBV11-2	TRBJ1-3	ASSRDRGNTIY
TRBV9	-	ASSVEQGTYEQY
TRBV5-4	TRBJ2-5	ASSTGDRGRETQY
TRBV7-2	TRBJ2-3	ASSLVGSVPGVNTQY
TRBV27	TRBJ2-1	ASSLFSGSSYNEQF
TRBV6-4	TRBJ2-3	ASSASSGGSDTQY
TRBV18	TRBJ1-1	ASSSGNTEAF
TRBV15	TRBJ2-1	ATSPGTSGRSDEQF
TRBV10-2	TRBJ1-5	ASRGTGYDQPQH
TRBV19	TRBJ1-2	ASSIKGQRGSGYT
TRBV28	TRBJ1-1	ASSLSGRGEAF
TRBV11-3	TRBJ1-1	ASSLGGNTEAF
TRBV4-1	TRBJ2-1	ASSLLRQGTSYNEQF